This T cell receptor (beta chain) emerged from a study of graft-versus-host responses after intestinal transplantation. Turning to this clone: No antigen is known for it.

TCRdb's table, derived via immunoSEQ multiplex PCR, lists solely in-frame clones and lacks some. Of about 83,000 clones listed, 85% to 90% are singletons. CDR1 is SGHNT and CDR2 is YYREEE in the germline V gene (reference sequence). The V and J ends lost 5 bases and 1 base, in that order; junction bases with no gene match: 8. CDR3 length equals 16 residues. The TCR was taken from a human donor who received an intestinal transplant. V gene TRBV5-4 combines with J gene TRBJ2-5, with 10 positions matching TRBD2. The input for sequencing was unstimulated CD4+ T cells sorted from spleen or lymph node cells, taken before intestinal transplant. The CDR3 DNA follows: TGTGCCAGCAGTCGAGTAGCGGGAGGTCTCCAAGAGACCCAGTACTTC. Translating it yields CASSRVAGGLQETQYF.